This T cell receptor beta chain was recorded in a study of CD8+ T cells in alopecia areata. The wider study: Tofacitinib administration to treated patients was oral, at 5 to 10 mg twice daily. Study-wide results and limits: Possibly because of HLA-related factors, TCR sharing was less clear across patients than in mice.

Germline V gene data show CDR1 as SGHAT and CDR2 as FQNNGV. Trimming took 8 bases from V and 4 from J, leaving 13 bases between them. CDR3 length: 13 residues. Reverse transcribed after extraction, RNA yielded cDNA as the sequencing template. TCRdb keeps only in-frame clones here, not all; method: immunoSEQ multiplex PCR. The sample holds some 180,000 clones; around 49% are singletons and the top ten take roughly a tenth. Indicated treatment: oral pan-JAK inhibitor, 5-10 mg twice daily. A word on this clone: Its antigen is not known.

Source: CD8+ T cells sorted from blood, taken at approximately week 51, from a patient treated with tofacitinib. This TCR derives from a human donor with alopecia areata. The chain links TRBV11-2 to TRBJ2-3; D possibly matches TRBD1 or TRBD2 (5 bases each). The CDR3 DNA reads as TGTGCCAGCGGGGGACCCCGCGCAGATACGCAGTATTTT. Amino acids: CASGGPRADTQYF.